These 3 T cell receptor beta chains were all obtained from the same sample, sequenced in a study of blood T cell repertoires in COVID-19. Only in-frame clones appear in the TCRdb table, and some are missing; sequencing was by immunoSEQ multiplex PCR. This sample has about 90,000 clones; approximately 89% occur once, and the top ten carry about 0.51%. Source material: peripheral blood. The receptors derive from a man in his 60s with acute or convalescent COVID-19.

As DNA, the CDR3 is TGCGCCAGCAGCCTAGGGGCAATTGAGCAGTTCTTC. Translating it yields CASSLGAIEQFF. V usage is TRBV4-1 and J usage is TRBJ2-1, with D possibly matching TRBD1 (5 bases). Germline loops: CDR1 MGHRA, CDR2 YSYEKL. Trimming took off 4 bases at V and 9 bases at J, with 10 bases between the two ends. The CDR3 has 12 amino acids.

J is TRBJ2-5 and V is TRBV2; D may be TRBD2 (6 bases). Germline V CDR1 and CDR2: SNHLY, FYNNEI. Trimming removed 7 bases from V and 2 bases from J, with 14 bases in between. There are 14 residues in the CDR3. As DNA, the CDR3 is TGTGCCAGCATCCGGGGGAGACTGCAAGAGACCCAGTACTTC. Translated: CASIRGRLQETQYF.

The V call is TRBV12-5, the J call TRBJ2-6; possible D gene TRBD2, 5 bases. Trimming stripped 4 bases from V and 3 bases from J, with 10 bases between. Germline values: CDR1 LGHNT, CDR2 FRNRAP. The CDR3 consists of 15 residues. In nucleotides, the CDR3 is TGTGCTAGTGGTTCCGGTCGGGGTGGGGCCAACGTCCTGACTTTC. Amino acid sequence: CASGSGRGGANVLTF.